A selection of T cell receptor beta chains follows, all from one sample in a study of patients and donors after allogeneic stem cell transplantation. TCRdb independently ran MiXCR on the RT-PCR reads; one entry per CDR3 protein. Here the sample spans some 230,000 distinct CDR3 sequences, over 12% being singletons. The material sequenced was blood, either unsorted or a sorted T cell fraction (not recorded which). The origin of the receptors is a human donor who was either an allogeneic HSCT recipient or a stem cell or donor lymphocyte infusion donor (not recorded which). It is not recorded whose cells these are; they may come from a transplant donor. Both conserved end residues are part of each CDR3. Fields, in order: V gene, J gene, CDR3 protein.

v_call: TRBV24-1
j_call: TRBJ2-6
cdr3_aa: CATSAGLAGYSGANVLTF

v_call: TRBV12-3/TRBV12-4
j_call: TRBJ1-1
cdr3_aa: CASHERRNTEAFF

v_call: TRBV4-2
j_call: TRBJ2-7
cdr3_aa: CASSQAPTPFDNRGTYEQYF

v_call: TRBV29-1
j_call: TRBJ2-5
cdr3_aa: CSVRAGAQLGTQYF

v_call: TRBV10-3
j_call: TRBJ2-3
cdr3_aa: CAIGNGGGTDTQYF

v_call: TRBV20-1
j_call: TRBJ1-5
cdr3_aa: CSARARPNQPQHF

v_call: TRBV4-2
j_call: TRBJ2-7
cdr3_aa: CASSQDPGQKQYF

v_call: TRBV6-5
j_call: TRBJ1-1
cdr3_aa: CASSYGETGGQGEAFF

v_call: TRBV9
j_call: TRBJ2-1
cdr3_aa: CASSVGTSGNYNEQFF

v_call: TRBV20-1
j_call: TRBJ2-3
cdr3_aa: CSAMPGTNTDTQYF

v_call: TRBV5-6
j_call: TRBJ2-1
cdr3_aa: CASSFKSLEQFF

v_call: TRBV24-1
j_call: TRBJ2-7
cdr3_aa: CATSDQTSGSVYEQYF

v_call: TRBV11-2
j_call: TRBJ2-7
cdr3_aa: CASRISGTAPYEQYF

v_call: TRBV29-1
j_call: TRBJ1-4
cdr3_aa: CSVEWGEKLFF